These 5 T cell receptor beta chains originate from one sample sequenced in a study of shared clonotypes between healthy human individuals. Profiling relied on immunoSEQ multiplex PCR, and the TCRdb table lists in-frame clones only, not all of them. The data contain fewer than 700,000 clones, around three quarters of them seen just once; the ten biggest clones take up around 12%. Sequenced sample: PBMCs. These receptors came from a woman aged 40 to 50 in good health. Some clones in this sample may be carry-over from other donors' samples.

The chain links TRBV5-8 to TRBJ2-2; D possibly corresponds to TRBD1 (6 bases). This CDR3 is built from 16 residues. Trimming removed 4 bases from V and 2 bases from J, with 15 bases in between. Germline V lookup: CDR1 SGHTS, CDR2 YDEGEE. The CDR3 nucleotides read TGTGCCAGCAGCGTGAACAGGGTAACCAACACCGGGGAGCTGTTTTTT. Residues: CASSVNRVTNTGELFF. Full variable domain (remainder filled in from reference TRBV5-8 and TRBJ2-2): EAGVTQSPTHLIKTRGQQATLRCSPISGHTSVYWYQQALGLGLQFLLWYDEGEERNRGNFPPRFSGRQFPNYSSELNVNALELEDSALYLCASSVNRVTNTGELFFGEGSRLTVL.

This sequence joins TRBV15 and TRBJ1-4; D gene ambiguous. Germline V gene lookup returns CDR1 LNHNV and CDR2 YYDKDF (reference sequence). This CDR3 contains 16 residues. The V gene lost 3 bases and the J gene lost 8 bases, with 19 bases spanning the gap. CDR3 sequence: CATSSPLGTGGEKLFF. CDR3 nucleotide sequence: TGTGCCACCAGCAGTCCCTTGGGAACTGGAGGAGAAAAACTGTTTTTT.

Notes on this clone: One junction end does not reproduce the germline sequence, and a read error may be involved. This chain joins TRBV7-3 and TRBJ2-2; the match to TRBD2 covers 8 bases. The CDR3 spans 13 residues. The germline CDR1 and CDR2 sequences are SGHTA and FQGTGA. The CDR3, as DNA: TGTGCCACCAGCGGGAGTTCCACCGGGGAGCTGTTTTTT. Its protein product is CATSGSSTGELFF.

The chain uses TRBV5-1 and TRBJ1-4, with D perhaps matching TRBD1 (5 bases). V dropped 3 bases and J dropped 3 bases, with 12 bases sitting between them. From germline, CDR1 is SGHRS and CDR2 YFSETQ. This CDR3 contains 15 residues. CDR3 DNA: TGCGCCAGCAGCTCCCGGGGGTGGTCTAATGAAAAACTGTTTTTT. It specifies CASSSRGWSNEKLFF.

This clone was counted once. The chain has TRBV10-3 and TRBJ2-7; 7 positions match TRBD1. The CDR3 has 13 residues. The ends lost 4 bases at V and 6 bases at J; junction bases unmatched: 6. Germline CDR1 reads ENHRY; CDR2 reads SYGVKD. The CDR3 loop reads CAISGVGGSEQYF. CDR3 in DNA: TGTGCCATCAGTGGGGTAGGGGGCAGCGAGCAGTACTTC.